This TCR beta chain was sequenced in a study of blood T cell repertoires in COVID-19. Study summary: T cells, B-cell-depleted T cells, or PBMCs provided the cDNA or gDNA that served as material.

CDR3 size: 13 residues. Germline V CDR1 and CDR2: LGHNT, FRNRAP. V was clipped by 7 bases and J by 4 bases; unmatched bases: 3. Sequencing was performed with immunoSEQ multiplex PCR; in TCRdb, only in-frame clones are kept and a portion is missing. This table holds 200,000 to 250,000 clones, about 90% found once. Material: peripheral blood. This sequence was found in a woman aged 45 to 65 with acute or convalescent COVID-19. The V gene is TRBV12-5, the J gene TRBJ2-1, with 8 nucleotides matching TRBD1. The CDR3 spells CASVGTGYNEQFF. DNA of the CDR3: TGTGCTAGTGTAGGGACAGGATACAATGAGCAGTTCTTC. The full variable domain, rest sourced from reference TRBV12-5 and TRBJ2-1, is DARVTQTPRHKVTEMGQEVTMRCQPILGHNTVFWYRQTMMQGLELLAYFRNRAPLDDSGMPKDRFSAEMPDATLATLKIQPSEPRDSAVYFCASVGTGYNEQFFGPGTRLTVL.